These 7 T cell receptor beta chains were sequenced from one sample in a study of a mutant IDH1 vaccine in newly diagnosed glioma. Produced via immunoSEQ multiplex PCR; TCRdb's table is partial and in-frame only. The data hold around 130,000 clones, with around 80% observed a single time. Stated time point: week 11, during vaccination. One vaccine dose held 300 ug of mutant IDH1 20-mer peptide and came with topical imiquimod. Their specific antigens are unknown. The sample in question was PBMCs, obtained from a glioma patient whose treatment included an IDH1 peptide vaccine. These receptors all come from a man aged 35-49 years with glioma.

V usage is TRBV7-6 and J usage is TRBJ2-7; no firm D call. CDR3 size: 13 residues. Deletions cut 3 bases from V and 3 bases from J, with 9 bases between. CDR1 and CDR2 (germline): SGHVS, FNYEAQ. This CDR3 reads CASSLPPSYEQYF. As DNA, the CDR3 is TGTGCCAGCAGCTTGCCCCCTAGCTACGAGCAGTACTTC.

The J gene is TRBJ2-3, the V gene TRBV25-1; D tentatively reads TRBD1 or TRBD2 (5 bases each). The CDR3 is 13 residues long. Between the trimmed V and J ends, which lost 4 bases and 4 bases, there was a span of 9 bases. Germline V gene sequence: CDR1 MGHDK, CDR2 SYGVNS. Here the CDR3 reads CASSGWGSDTQYF. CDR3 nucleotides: TGTGCCAGCAGTGGGTGGGGGTCAGATACGCAGTATTTT.

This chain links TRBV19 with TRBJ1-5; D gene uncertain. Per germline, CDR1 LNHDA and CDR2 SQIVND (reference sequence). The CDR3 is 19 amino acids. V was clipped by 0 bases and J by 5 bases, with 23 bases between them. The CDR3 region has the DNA TGTGCCAGTAGTATAGATGCTAGGAACATCATCATCTTAGATCAGCCCCAGCATTTT. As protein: CASSIDARNIIILDQPQHF.

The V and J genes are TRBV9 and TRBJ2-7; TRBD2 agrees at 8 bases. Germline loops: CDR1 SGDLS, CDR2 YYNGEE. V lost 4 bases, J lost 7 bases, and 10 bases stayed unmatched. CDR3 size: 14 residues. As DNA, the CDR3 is TGTGCCAGCAGCCTCCATAGCGGGGTGGGTGAGCAGTACTTC. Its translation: CASSLHSGVGEQYF.

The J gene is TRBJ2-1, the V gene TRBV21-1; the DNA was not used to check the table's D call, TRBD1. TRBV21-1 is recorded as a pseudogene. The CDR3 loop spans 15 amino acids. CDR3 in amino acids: CASSKGTGLRDEQFF. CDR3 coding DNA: TGTGCCAGCAGCAAAGGGACAGGGCTAAGGGATGAGCAGTTCTTC.

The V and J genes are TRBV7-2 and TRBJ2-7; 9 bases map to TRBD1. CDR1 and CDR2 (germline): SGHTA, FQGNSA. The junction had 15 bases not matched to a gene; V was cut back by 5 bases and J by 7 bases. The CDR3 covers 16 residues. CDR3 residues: CASSILQGATANEQYF. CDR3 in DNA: TGTGCCAGCAGCATACTACAGGGGGCAACTGCTAATGAGCAGTACTTC. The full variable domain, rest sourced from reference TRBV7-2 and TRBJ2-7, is GAGVSQSPSNKVTEKGKDVELRCDPISGHTALYWYRQSLGQGLEFLIYFQGNSAPDKSGLPSDRFSAERTGGSVSTLTIQRTQQEDSAVYLCASSILQGATANEQYFGPGTRLTVT.

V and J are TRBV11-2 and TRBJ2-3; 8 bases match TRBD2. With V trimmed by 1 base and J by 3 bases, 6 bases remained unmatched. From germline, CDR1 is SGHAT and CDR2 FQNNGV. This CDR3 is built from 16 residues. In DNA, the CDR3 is TGTGCCAGCAGCTTAGTAGCGGGGAGGTGGACAGATACGCAGTATTTT. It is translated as CASSLVAGRWTDTQYF.